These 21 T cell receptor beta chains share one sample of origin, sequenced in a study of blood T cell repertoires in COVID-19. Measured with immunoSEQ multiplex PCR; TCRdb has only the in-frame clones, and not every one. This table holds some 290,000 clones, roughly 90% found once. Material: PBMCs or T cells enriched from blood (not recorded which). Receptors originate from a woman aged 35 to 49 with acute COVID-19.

CDR3 DNA sequence: TGCGCCAGCAGCCAAGGACGGAGTTTGGGTAATGAGCAGTTCTTC. It codes for CASSQGRSLGNEQFF. The rearrangement uses TRBV4-3 and TRBJ2-1; D not certain. Trimming shortened V by 1 base and J by 7 bases, and 14 bases separated the two germline ends. Germline V gives CDR1 LGHNA, CDR2 YSLEER. CDR3 length equals 15 residues.

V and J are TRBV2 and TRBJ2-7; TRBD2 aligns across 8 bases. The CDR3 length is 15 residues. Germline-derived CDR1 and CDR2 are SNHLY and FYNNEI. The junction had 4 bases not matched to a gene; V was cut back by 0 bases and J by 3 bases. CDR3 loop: CASSEASGVVYEQYF. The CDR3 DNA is TGTGCCAGCAGTGAAGCTAGCGGGGTCGTCTACGAGCAGTACTTC.

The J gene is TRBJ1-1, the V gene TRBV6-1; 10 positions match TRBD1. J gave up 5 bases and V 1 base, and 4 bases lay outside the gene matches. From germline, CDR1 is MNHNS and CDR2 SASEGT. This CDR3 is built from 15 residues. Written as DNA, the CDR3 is TGTGCCAGCAGTGAAGGTTGGACAGGGGGAACTGAAGCTTTCTTT. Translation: CASSEGWTGGTEAFF.

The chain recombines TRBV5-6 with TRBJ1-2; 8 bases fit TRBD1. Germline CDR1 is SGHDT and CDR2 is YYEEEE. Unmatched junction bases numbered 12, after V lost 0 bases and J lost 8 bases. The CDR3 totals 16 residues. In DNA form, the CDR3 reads TGTGCCAGCAGCTTGGGCTCGGCAGGGGGCAGTAGGGGCTACACCTTC. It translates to CASSLGSAGGSRGYTF. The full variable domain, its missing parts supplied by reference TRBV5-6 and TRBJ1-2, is DAGVTQSPTHLIKTRGQQVTLRCSPKSGHDTVSWYQQALGQGPQFIFQYYEEEERQRGNFPDRFSGHQFPNYSSELNVNALLLGDSALYLCASSLGSAGGSRGYTFGSGTRLTVV.

The chain's CDR3 is CASTGQGMDYGYTF. CDR3 in DNA: TGTGCCAGTACCGGACAGGGCATGGACTATGGCTACACCTTC. The chain couples TRBV19 to TRBJ1-2; TRBD1 matches 8 bases. The CDR3 totals 14 residues. Germline-derived CDR1 and CDR2 are LNHDA and SQIVND (reference sequence). Trimming took 7 bases from V and 3 from J; bases not matched to a gene: 7.

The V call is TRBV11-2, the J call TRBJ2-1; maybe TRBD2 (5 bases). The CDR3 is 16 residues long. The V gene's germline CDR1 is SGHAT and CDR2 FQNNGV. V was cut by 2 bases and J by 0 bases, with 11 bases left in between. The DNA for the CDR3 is TGTGCCAGCAGCTTAATGACGGGGAACTCCTACAATGAGCAGTTCTTC. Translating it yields CASSLMTGNSYNEQFF.

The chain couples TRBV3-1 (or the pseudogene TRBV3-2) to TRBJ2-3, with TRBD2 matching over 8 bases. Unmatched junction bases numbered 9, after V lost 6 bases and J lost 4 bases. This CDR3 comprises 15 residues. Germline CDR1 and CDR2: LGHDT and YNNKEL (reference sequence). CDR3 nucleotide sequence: TGTGCCAGCAGTCGGGGGGGAAGAGTTGCAGATACGCAGTATTTT. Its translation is CASSRGGRVADTQYF.

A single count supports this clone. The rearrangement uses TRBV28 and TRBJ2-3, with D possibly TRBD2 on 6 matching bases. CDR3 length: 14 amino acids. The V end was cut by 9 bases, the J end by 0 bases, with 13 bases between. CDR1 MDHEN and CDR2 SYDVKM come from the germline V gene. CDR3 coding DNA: TGTGCCAGTTCCGGGGGAGCTAGCACAGATACGCAGTATTTT. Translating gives CASSGGASTDTQYF.

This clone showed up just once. CDR3 amino acids: CAWNRDRGYEQYF. For the CDR3, the DNA is TGTGCCTGGAACCGGGACAGGGGGTACGAGCAGTACTTC. The chain is built from TRBV30 and TRBJ2-7; 11 bases are shared with TRBD1. The CDR3 sequence is 13 residues long. Germline trimming cut 4 bases from V and 4 bases from J; bases unmatched to any gene: 3. Per the germline V gene, CDR1 is GTSNPN and CDR2 is SVGIG (reference sequence).

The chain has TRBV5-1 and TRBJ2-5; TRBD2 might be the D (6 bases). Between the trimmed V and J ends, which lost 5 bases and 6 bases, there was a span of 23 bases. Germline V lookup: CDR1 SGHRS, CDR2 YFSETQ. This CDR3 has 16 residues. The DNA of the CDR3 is TGCGCCAGCAGGGAGGGCTTAGGCGTCGGTAAACAGACCCAGTACTTC. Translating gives CASREGLGVGKQTQYF.

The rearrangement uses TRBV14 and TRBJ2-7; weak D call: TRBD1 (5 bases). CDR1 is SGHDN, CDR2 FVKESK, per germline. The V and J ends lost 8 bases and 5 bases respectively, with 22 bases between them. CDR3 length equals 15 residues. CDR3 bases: TGTGCCAGCCGAAAAGGGGTCGGGTTCGTCGACGAGCAGTACTTC. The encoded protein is CASRKGVGFVDEQYF. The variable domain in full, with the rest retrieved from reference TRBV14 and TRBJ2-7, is EAGVTQFPSHSVIEKGQTVTLRCDPISGHDNLYWYRRVMGKEIKFLLHFVKESKQDESGMPNNRFLAERTGGTYSTLKVQPAELEDSGVYFCASRKGVGFVDEQYFGPGTRLTVT.

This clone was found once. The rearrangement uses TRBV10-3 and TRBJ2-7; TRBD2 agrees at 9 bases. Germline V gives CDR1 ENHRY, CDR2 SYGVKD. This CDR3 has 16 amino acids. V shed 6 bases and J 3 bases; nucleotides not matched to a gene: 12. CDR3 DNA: TGTGCCATCAGCGACTCGAGCGGGAGGCTCGTCTACGAGCAGTACTTC. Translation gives CAISDSSGRLVYEQYF.

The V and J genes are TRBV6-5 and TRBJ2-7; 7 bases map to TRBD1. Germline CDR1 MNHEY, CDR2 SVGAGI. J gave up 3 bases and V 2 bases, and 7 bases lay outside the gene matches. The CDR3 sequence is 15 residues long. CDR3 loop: CASSYRLDRNYEQYF. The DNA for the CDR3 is TGTGCCAGCAGTTACCGATTGGACAGGAACTACGAGCAGTACTTC.

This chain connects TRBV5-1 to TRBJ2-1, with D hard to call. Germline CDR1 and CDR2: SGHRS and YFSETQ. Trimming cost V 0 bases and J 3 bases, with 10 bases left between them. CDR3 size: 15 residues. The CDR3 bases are TGCGCCAGCAGCTTGGAGGTGGGCAGCTACAATGAGCAGTTCTTC. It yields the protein CASSLEVGSYNEQFF.

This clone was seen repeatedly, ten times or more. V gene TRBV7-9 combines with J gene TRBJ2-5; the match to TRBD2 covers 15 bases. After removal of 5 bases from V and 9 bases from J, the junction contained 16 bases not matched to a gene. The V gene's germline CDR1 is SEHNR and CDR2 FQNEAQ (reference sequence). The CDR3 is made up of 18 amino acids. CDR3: CASSPRTSGRGLPRAQYF. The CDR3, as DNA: TGTGCCAGCAGCCCCCGGACTAGCGGGAGGGGACTCCCGAGGGCCCAGTACTTC.

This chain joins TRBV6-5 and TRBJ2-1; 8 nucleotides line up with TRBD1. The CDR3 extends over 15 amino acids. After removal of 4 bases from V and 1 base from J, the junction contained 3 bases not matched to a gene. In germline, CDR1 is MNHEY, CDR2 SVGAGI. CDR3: CASSSGDRSYNEQFF. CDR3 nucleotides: TGTGCCAGCAGTTCTGGGGACAGGTCCTACAATGAGCAGTTCTTC.

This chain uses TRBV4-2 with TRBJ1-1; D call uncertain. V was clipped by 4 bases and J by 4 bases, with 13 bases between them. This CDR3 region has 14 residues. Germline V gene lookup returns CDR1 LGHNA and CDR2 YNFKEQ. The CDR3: CASSREEAGTEAFF. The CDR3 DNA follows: TGTGCCAGCAGCCGGGAAGAAGCGGGCACTGAAGCTTTCTTT.

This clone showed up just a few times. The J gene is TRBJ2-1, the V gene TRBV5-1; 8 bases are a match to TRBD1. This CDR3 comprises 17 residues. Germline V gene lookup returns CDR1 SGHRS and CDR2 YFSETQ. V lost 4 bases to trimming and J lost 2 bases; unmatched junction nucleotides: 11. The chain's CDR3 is CASSRGTGPRAYNEQFF. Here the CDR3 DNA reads TGCGCCAGCAGCCGAGGGACAGGACCTAGAGCCTACAATGAGCAGTTCTTC.

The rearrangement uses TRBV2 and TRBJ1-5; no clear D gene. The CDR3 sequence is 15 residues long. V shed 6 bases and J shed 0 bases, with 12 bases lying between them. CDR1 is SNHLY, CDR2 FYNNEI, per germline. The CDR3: CASRGGGNSNQPQHF. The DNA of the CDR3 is TGTGCCAGCAGGGGAGGAGGGAATAGCAATCAGCCCCAGCATTTT.

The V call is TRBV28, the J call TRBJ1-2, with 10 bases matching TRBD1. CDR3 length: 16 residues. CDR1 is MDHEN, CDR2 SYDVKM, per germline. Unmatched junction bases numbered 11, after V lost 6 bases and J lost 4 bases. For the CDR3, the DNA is TGTGCCAGCAGGGGACAGGGGTACCTATCTCCCTATGGCTACACCTTC. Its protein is CASRGQGYLSPYGYTF.

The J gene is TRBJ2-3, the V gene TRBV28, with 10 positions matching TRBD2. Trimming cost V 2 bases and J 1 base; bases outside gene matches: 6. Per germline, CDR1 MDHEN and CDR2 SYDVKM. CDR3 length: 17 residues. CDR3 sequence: CASSLGERGGGTDTQYF. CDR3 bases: TGTGCCAGCAGTTTAGGGGAGCGGGGGGGCGGCACAGATACGCAGTATTTT.